The 20 T cell receptor beta chains presented below share a single source sample, sequenced in a study of cytotoxic CD8 clonotypes in ibrutinib-treated CLL. The method was immunoSEQ multiplex PCR; TCRdb's version includes in-frame clones alone and lacks a portion of them. Seen here are fewer than 70,000 clones, roughly 70% observed once, and the top ten hold 43%. Sample: PBMCs, taken after 12 months of ibrutinib treatment. The receptors come from a human donor with chronic lymphocytic leukemia.

The chain combines TRBV15 with TRBJ1-2; a possible D gene is TRBD1 (6 bases). Trimming removed 1 base at V and 5 bases at J, with 14 bases between. The CDR3 is made up of 15 amino acids. CDR1 LNHNV and CDR2 YYDKDF come from the germline V gene (reference sequence). This chain's CDR3 is CATSRGGAGGYGYTF. The CDR3 nucleotides are TGTGCCACCAGCAGAGGGGGGGCCGGGGGATATGGCTACACCTTC.

The chain uses TRBV14 and TRBJ2-3, with D unresolved. CDR1 is SGHDN and CDR2 is FVKESK in the germline V gene. The CDR3 runs to 13 residues. Trimming removed 0 bases at V and 8 bases at J, with 9 bases between. CDR3 loop: CASSQDSLGTQYF. CDR3 bases: TGTGCCAGCAGCCAAGATTCTCTAGGTACGCAGTATTTT. The full variable domain, in which reference TRBV14 and TRBJ2-3 provide the parts outside the CDR3, is EAGVTQFPSHSVIEKGQTVTLRCDPISGHDNLYWYRRVMGKEIKFLLHFVKESKQDESGMPNNRFLAERTGGTYSTLKVQPAELEDSGVYFCASSQDSLGTQYFGPGTRLTVL.

The V and J genes are TRBV6-5 and TRBJ2-5, with 7 nucleotides matching TRBD1. J was trimmed by 5 bases and V by 6 bases; bases with no gene match: 9. Germline V gene data show CDR1 as MNHEY and CDR2 as SVGAGI. This CDR3 is 14 amino acids long. CDR3 bases: TGTGCCAGCAGGCCCAGGGGGTTGTGGGAGACCCAGTACTTC. Protein product: CASRPRGLWETQYF.

The V and J genes are TRBV11-2 and TRBJ1-2, with D hard to call. The CDR3 spans 13 residues. Trimming pared 5 bases from V and 2 bases from J, leaving 9 bases between. Germline CDR1 SGHAT, CDR2 FQNNGV. The CDR3 reads CASSPGRNYGYTF. DNA for the CDR3: TGTGCCAGCAGCCCCGGACGGAACTATGGCTACACCTTC. Full variable domain (missing parts from reference TRBV11-2 and TRBJ1-2): EAGVAQSPRYKIIEKRQSVAFWCNPISGHATLYWYQQILGQGPKLLIQFQNNGVVDDSQLPKDRFSAERLKGVDSTLKIQPAKLEDSAVYLCASSPGRNYGYTFGSGTRLTVV.

The rearrangement joins TRBV6-1 to TRBJ1-2; no clear D. Trimming took 0 bases from V and 4 from J, leaving 9 bases between them. The germline gives CDR1 MNHNS, CDR2 SASEGT. There are 14 residues in the CDR3. The DNA of the CDR3 is TGTGCCAGCAGTGAAGCTTACAGCTTCTATGGCTACACCTTC. Amino acids: CASSEAYSFYGYTF.

The rearrangement joins TRBV7-9 to TRBJ1-4; a weak D match, TRBD1 (6 bases). Trimming pared 1 base from V and 0 bases from J, leaving 9 bases between. The CDR3 spans 16 residues. Germline CDR1 and CDR2: SEHNR and FQNEAQ (reference sequence). In DNA, the CDR3 is TGTGCCAGCAGCTTAGGGGACACTACAACTAATGAAAAACTGTTTTTT. It is translated as CASSLGDTTTNEKLFF.

V gene TRBV19 combines with J gene TRBJ2-3; D is uncertain. Deletions cut 3 bases from V and 2 bases from J, with 6 bases between. The CDR3 sequence is 13 residues long. Germline CDR1 reads LNHDA; CDR2 reads SQIVND (reference sequence). Here the CDR3 reads CASSIRPTDTQYF. CDR3 in DNA: TGTGCCAGTAGTATCAGGCCCACAGATACGCAGTATTTT.

V gene TRBV18 combines with J gene TRBJ2-1, with D tentatively TRBD2 (6 bases). This CDR3 has 15 amino acids. Germline V CDR1 and CDR2: KGHSH, LQKENI. The V and J ends lost 3 bases and 4 bases respectively, with 13 bases between them. CDR3: CASSPDAGQYNEQFF. CDR3 DNA: TGTGCCAGCTCACCGGACGCGGGGCAATACAATGAGCAGTTCTTC.

This chain connects TRBV18 to TRBJ2-1, with TRBD2 matching over 8 bases. This CDR3 is built from 15 residues. The V and J ends lost 3 bases and 10 bases, in that order; junction bases with no gene match: 11. Germline assignment: CDR1 KGHSH and CDR2 LQKENI. CDR3 nucleotides: TGTGCCAGCTCACCCGGGGCCCTAGCGGGTTACGAGCAGTTCTTC. Protein sequence: CASSPGALAGYEQFF. Supplemented by reference TRBV18 and TRBJ2-1, the full variable domain reads NAGVMQNPRHLVRRRGQEARLRCSPMKGHSHVYWYRQLPEEGLKFMVYLQKENIIDESGMPKERFSAEFPKEGPSILRIQQVVRGDSAAYFCASSPGALAGYEQFFGPGTRLTVL.

This clone was counted once. Written as DNA, the CDR3 is TGTGCCAGCAGTGACGGTCAGGGGGTAAGTCAGCCCCAGCATTTT. Amino acid sequence: CASSDGQGVSQPQHF. The rearrangement links TRBV25-1 to TRBJ1-5, with TRBD1 matching 7 bases. The CDR3 spans 15 residues. V lost 3 bases and J lost 6; bases outside the gene matches: 8. Germline CDR1 MGHDK, CDR2 SYGVNS.

This sequence joins TRBV9 and TRBJ2-1; D may be TRBD1 (6 bases). V was trimmed by 5 bases and J by 3 bases, leaving 9 bases between them. Germline loops: CDR1 SGDLS, CDR2 YYNGEE. The CDR3 is 13 amino acids. The CDR3, as DNA: TGTGCCAGCAGTTACAGGGACTACAATGAGCAGTTCTTC. Its translation is CASSYRDYNEQFF.

A few counts support this clone. This sequence joins TRBV11-3 and TRBJ2-1, with D possibly TRBD2 on 5 matching bases. This CDR3 has 13 residues. The ends were cut back, 0 bases at V and 6 bases at J, with 6 bases in the middle. The germline CDR1 and CDR2 sequences are SGHNT and YENEEA. In DNA, the CDR3 is TGTGCCAGCAGCTTAGATCGGGGCAATGAGCAGTTCTTC. As protein: CASSLDRGNEQFF. Filled out from reference TRBV11-3 and TRBJ2-1, the complete variable domain reads EAGVVQSPRYKIIEKKQPVAFWCNPISGHNTLYWYLQNLGQGPELLIRYENEEAVDDSQLPKDRFSAERLKGVDSTLKIQPAELGDSAVYLCASSLDRGNEQFFGPGTRLTVL.

The chain is built from TRBV7-2 and TRBJ2-7; TRBD2 matches at 7 bases. The germline gives CDR1 SGHTA, CDR2 FQGNSA. The CDR3 sequence is 15 residues long. The V and J ends lost 1 base and 2 bases, in that order; junction bases with no gene match: 5. The CDR3 loop is CASSLEGLITYEQYF. The CDR3 DNA is TGTGCCAGCAGCTTAGAGGGACTAATTACCTACGAGCAGTACTTC.

The chain carries TRBV19 and TRBJ2-7; a possible D gene is TRBD2 (5 bases). The CDR3 spans 14 residues. Germline V gene lookup returns CDR1 LNHDA and CDR2 SQIVND (reference sequence). Between the trimmed V and J ends, which lost 4 bases and 0 bases, there was a span of 10 bases. CDR3 DNA: TGTGCCAGTAGTACCACCGGGAACTCCTACGAGCAGTACTTC. Encoded protein: CASSTTGNSYEQYF.

The chain employs TRBV5-1 and TRBJ2-5; D might be TRBD2 (6 bases). Germline lookup yields CDR1 SGHRS and CDR2 YFSETQ. The length of the CDR3 is 14 residues. The V end was cut by 9 bases, the J end by 2 bases, with 17 bases between. In nucleotides, the CDR3 is TGCGCCACCTCACCCGGGGGACTTCAAGAGACCCAGTACTTC. Its translation is CATSPGGLQETQYF.

This clone was observed once. V is TRBV25-1 and J is TRBJ2-2; tentatively, D is TRBD1 (5 bases). CDR3 length: 16 amino acids. Trimming cost V 3 bases and J 0 bases, with 11 bases left between them. Germline V lookup: CDR1 MGHDK, CDR2 SYGVNS. In DNA, the CDR3 is TGTGCCAGCAGTGACCCAGGGCTTCCGAACACCGGGGAGCTGTTTTTT. Translating it yields CASSDPGLPNTGELFF.

This chain joins TRBV4-1 and TRBJ2-5; D is perhaps TRBD2 (6 bases). The germline V gene encodes CDR1 MGHRA and CDR2 YSYEKL. The CDR3 length is 21 residues. Trimming left V 1 base short and J 2 bases short, with 29 bases between. CDR3 DNA sequence: TGCGCCAGCAGCCAAGGAGTATGGGCGGAGGAGGGGCGGGACTTTCAAGAGACCCAGTACTTC. It specifies CASSQGVWAEEGRDFQETQYF.

The rearrangement uses TRBV4-3 and TRBJ1-5; D is possibly TRBD1 (5 bases). The CDR3 runs 15 residues. Germline V gives CDR1 LGHNA, CDR2 YSLEER. The V end was cut by 0 bases, the J end by 0 bases, with 6 bases between. CDR3 amino acids: CASSQEDSSNQPQHF. CDR3 nucleotide sequence: TGCGCCAGCAGCCAAGAAGACAGTAGCAATCAGCCCCAGCATTTT.

For this clone: The sample contains more than one DNA sequence encoding this CDR3. This sequence joins TRBV19 and TRBJ1-2; D is uncertain. Germline V lookup: CDR1 LNHDA, CDR2 SQIVND (reference sequence). CDR3 size: 12 residues. Deletions cut 3 bases from V and 4 bases from J, with 6 bases between. The CDR3 nucleotides read TGTGCCAGTAGTATCAGTGTCTATGGCTACACCTTC. Amino acid sequence: CASSISVYGYTF. Based on the CDR3 plus reference TRBV19 and TRBJ1-2, the full variable domain is DGGITQSPKYLFRKEGQNVTLSCEQNLNHDAMYWYRQDPGQGLRLIYYSQIVNDFQKGDIAEGYSVSREKKESFPLTVTSAQKNPTAFYLCASSISVYGYTFGSGTRLTVV.

The chain recombines TRBV6-1 with TRBJ1-2; D ambiguous. The CDR3 length is 12 residues. CDR1 MNHNS and CDR2 SASEGT come from the germline V gene. V lost 1 base, J lost 7 bases, and 7 bases lay in between. The chain's CDR3 is CASSEGEGGYTF. DNA of the CDR3: TGTGCCAGCAGTGAAGGAGAGGGTGGCTACACCTTC.